This entry describes one T cell receptor beta chain. Its antigen is still unknown. No clone much larger than this one lies a single base away; base qualities are absent. Unmatched junction bases come to 3, with V trimmed by 6 bases and J by 3 bases. CDR1 is given as MNHEY and CDR2 as SVGAGI, both from the germline V gene. Including cysteine and phenylalanine, the CDR3 has 14 amino acids. Only the CDR3 DNA is retained, 42 bases long and in frame from the first base. Each collaborating institution followed its own protocols to collect whole blood in K2EDTA tubes. For TCRbeta analysis, collaborator samples were shipped as frozen whole blood, as isolated PBMCs, or as DNA extracted from either sample type. TCRbeta CDR3 regions were amplified from genomic DNA by means of the immunoSEQ Assay, a bias-controlled multiplex PCR. As for the original processing: Nucleated cell counts per sample were estimated from amplification of reference gene primers within the assay. Sequence reads were collapsed and filtered to measure the absolute abundance of every unique TCRbeta CDR3 rearrangement. For each sample, productive Simpson clonality was calculated as the square root of Simpson's diversity index across productive rearrangements. What TCRdb holds here is the immuneACCESS table cut down to in-frame rearrangements. Part of the clones is not present; checked against another copy, under half of the missing clones reflect an unresolved V gene, and the others are unexplained. D and trimming come from the DNA, and the V and J calls and clone size come from that table. Present in this sample are around 200,000 clones, approximately 83% of which were seen just once. Less than 5.5% of the sample comes from the top ten.

The data were obtained in a study of blood T cell repertoires in COVID-19 (dated by TCRdb to the early 2020s). Study-level background: Collaborator samples came from the United States, Italy and Spain and covered acute and convalescent phases of COVID-19. The material from the prospective study consisted of cDNA or gDNA derived from T cells, B-cell-depleted T cells, or PBMCs. The dataset comprised deeply sampled blood TCRbeta repertoires from subjects exposed to, actively infected with, or recovered from COVID-19. The repertoires were released in a freely available public database meant as a resource for research on the immune response to SARS-CoV-2. The samples were drawn from two sources: the first 160 participants of the ongoing ImmuneRACE study, and 950 to 1,500 subjects contributed by 6 global collaborators. A de-identified subject ID, COVID-19 status, age in years and sex were almost always included in the sample metadata. HLA class I and class II types, where available, came from metadata supplied by the sample provider rather than from assay-based typing. The paper as a whole reports these results and caveats: The quantity of clinical and demographic metadata differed by source and by participant and was supplied without curation.

The sequence came from a man aged 45-65 years with active or convalescent COVID-19. The sequencing input was peripheral blood. The sequence joins TRBV6-5 to TRBJ2-3; the central 10 bases match TRBD2. The CDR3 protein: CASSSGLATDTQYF. The nucleotide sequence reads as follows: TGTGCCAGCAGCTCGGGACTAGCGACAGATACGCAGTATTTT.